A single sample is the source of the 28 T cell receptor beta chains below, sequenced in a study of T cell changes during pregnancy in multiple sclerosis. Some clones are missing from TCRdb's copy, which holds only in-frame ones; the method was immunoSEQ multiplex PCR. The sample lists tens of thousands of clones, 80% to 95% occurring once. The starting material was peripheral blood, obtained in the first trimester of pregnancy. These receptors originate from a female donor with multiple sclerosis, enrolled in a pregnancy study.

J is TRBJ2-1 and V is TRBV18; D is unclear. CDR1 and CDR2 from the germline V gene are KGHSH and LQKENI. The CDR3 spans 15 residues. The germline V and J ends were trimmed by 2 bases and 5 bases, with 13 bases remaining between them. DNA for the CDR3: TGTGCCAGCTCACCAGCCCGCGTTCGAAACAATGAGCAGTTCTTC. This encodes CASSPARVRNNEQFF.

The V call is TRBV30, the J call TRBJ1-4; a weak D match, TRBD1 (5 bases). Germline V CDR1 and CDR2: GTSNPN, SVGIG (reference sequence). V dropped 5 bases and J dropped 8 bases, with 15 bases sitting between them. CDR3 length: 13 amino acids. DNA of the CDR3: TGTGCCTGGGGCTATGGGGCAGGGGAAAAACTGTTTTTT. Translated, it gives CAWGYGAGEKLFF. The entire variable domain, with the rest obtained from reference TRBV30 and TRBJ1-4, is as follows: SQTIHQWPATLVQPVGSPLSLECTVEGTSNPNLYWYRQAAGRGLQLLFYSVGIGQISSEVPQNLSASRPQDRQFILSSKKLLLSDSGFYLCAWGYGAGEKLFFGSGTQLSVL.

This chain joins TRBV23-1 and TRBJ1-1, with D tentatively TRBD1 (5 bases). TRBV23-1 is flagged as an ORF with uncertain function. Trimming shortened V by 2 bases and J by 0 bases, and 13 bases separated the two germline ends. This CDR3 comprises 16 residues. Here the CDR3 reads CASSQVSPGLNTEAFF. In nucleotides, the CDR3 is TGCGCCAGCAGTCAAGTTTCTCCAGGGTTGAACACTGAAGCTTTCTTT.

This chain connects TRBV11-2 to TRBJ1-5; the D gene is possibly TRBD1 (5 bases). V was pared by 4 bases and J by 7 bases, with 14 bases between. The CDR3 covers 14 residues. Germline V gene sequence: CDR1 SGHAT, CDR2 FQNNGV. CDR3 bases: TGTGCCAGCAGCTGGGGGGGTGTGGGGCAGCCCCAGCATTTT. This translates into CASSWGGVGQPQHF.

The CDR3 here is CASSYKRGPEEKNIQYF. CDR3 in DNA: TGTGCCAGCAGCTACAAGCGGGGGCCTGAAGAGAAAAACATTCAGTACTTC. V is TRBV5-4 and J is TRBJ2-4; 8 nucleotides match TRBD2. Germline CDR1 reads SGHNT; CDR2 reads YYREEE (reference sequence). After removal of 3 bases from V and 4 bases from J, the junction contained 12 bases not matched to a gene. The CDR3 length is 17 residues.

The chain has TRBV4-2 and TRBJ2-1, with 8 bases lining up with TRBD2. V gave up 6 bases and J gave up 12 bases; unmatched junction bases: 4. The CDR3 extends over 11 amino acids. Germline V gene sequence: CDR1 LGHNA, CDR2 YNFKEQ. CDR3 in amino acids: CASRVAGRQFF. For the CDR3, the DNA is TGTGCCAGCAGGGTAGCGGGGAGGCAGTTCTTC.

The chain is built from TRBV7-9 and TRBJ2-3; 10 bases are a match to TRBD2. The CDR3 has 19 amino acids. Germline V gene sequence: CDR1 SEHNR, CDR2 FQNEAQ (reference sequence). Trimming removed 0 bases from V and 4 bases from J; junction bases left unmatched: 13. CDR3: CASSLASLGGLAGADTQYF. The CDR3 DNA reads TGTGCCAGCAGCTTAGCGTCTTTGGGGGGCCTAGCGGGGGCAGATACGCAGTATTTT. The whole variable domain, filled in from reference TRBV7-9 and TRBJ2-3, reads DTGVSQNPRHKITKRGQNVTFRCDPISEHNRLYWYRQTLGQGPEFLTYFQNEAQLEKSRLLSDRFSAERPKGSFSTLEIQRTEQGDSAMYLCASSLASLGGLAGADTQYFGPGTRLTVL.

This clone appeared once. The rearrangement uses TRBV30 and TRBJ2-3; 7 bases are shared with TRBD2. V was pared by 5 bases and J by 2 bases, with 10 bases of the junction left unmatched. CDR3 length: 15 residues. Germline lookup yields CDR1 GTSNPN and CDR2 SVGIG (reference sequence). The CDR3 spells CAWEIGGGDTDTQYF. DNA for the CDR3: TGTGCCTGGGAGATCGGCGGGGGAGACACAGATACGCAGTATTTT.

The chain employs TRBV30 and TRBJ2-1; the match to TRBD1 covers 10 bases. The J segment lost 5 bases and the V segment lost 3 bases, leaving 4 bases of the junction unmatched. The CDR3 consists of 14 residues. Germline CDR1 GTSNPN, CDR2 SVGIG (reference sequence). DNA of the CDR3: TGTGCCTGGAGCCGGGGGACAGGGGACAATGAGCAGTTCTTC. Translation: CAWSRGTGDNEQFF.

The V call is TRBV6-5, the J call TRBJ2-7, with a tentative D call TRBD1 (7 bases). This CDR3 is 15 amino acids long. Germline values: CDR1 MNHEY, CDR2 SVGAGI. The V and J ends lost 0 bases and 3 bases respectively, with 12 bases between them. CDR3 residues: CASSYSNRGLYEQYF. The DNA of the CDR3 is TGTGCCAGCAGTTACTCGAACAGGGGACTCTACGAGCAGTACTTC.

This rearrangement joins TRBV10-3 to TRBJ2-7; 10 bases map to TRBD1. The CDR3 is made up of 18 amino acids. V gave up 0 bases and J gave up 5 bases; unmatched junction bases: 13. Germline V lookup: CDR1 ENHRY, CDR2 SYGVKD. CDR3 sequence: CAISESKGGGTGVHEQYF. In DNA, the CDR3 is TGTGCCATCAGTGAGTCTAAGGGGGGCGGGACAGGGGTCCACGAGCAGTACTTC.

The chain links TRBV7-6 to TRBJ2-7; 9 positions agree with TRBD2. CDR1 and CDR2 from the germline V gene are SGHVS and FNYEAQ. The CDR3 is 17 amino acids. With V trimmed by 6 bases and J by 2 bases, 14 bases remained unmatched. CDR3 protein: CASSSPVSGGRTYEQYF. The CDR3 nucleotides are TGTGCCAGCAGTTCACCCGTTAGCGGGGGACGTACCTACGAGCAGTACTTC.

The chain recombines TRBV15 with TRBJ1-2, with 10 bases aligning to TRBD1. This CDR3 spans 15 amino acids. With V trimmed by 3 bases and J by 8 bases, 9 bases remained unmatched. The V gene's germline CDR1 is LNHNV and CDR2 YYDKDF (reference sequence). CDR3 sequence (DNA): TGTGCCACCAGCAGGGGTGGGACAGGGGCGGTCGGCTACACCTTC. Its translation is CATSRGGTGAVGYTF.

Here the CDR3 reads CASSAAGSSYGYTF. CDR3 DNA: TGTGCCAGCAGCGCGGCCGGGAGTAGTTATGGCTACACCTTC. V is TRBV9 and J is TRBJ1-2; no clear D gene. The CDR3 consists of 14 residues. V was clipped by 3 bases and J by 5 bases, with 14 bases between them. Germline V lookup: CDR1 SGDLS, CDR2 YYNGEE.

The CDR3 DNA follows: TGTGCCAGCAGGGAATACAGGACCGAGAATCAGCCCCAGCATTTT. Translating gives CASREYRTENQPQHF. The chain recombines TRBV2 with TRBJ1-5; tentative D call: TRBD1 (5 bases). The CDR3 is 15 residues long. CDR1 and CDR2 from the germline V gene are SNHLY and FYNNEI. Trimming removed 6 bases at V and 4 bases at J, with 16 bases between. Looking up the rest from reference TRBV2 and TRBJ1-5 gives the full variable domain: EPEVTQTPSHQVTQMGQEVILRCVPISNHLYFYWYRQILGQKVEFLVSFYNNEISEKSEIFDDQFSVERPDGSNFTLKIRSTKLEDSAMYFCASREYRTENQPQHFGDGTRLSIL.

J is TRBJ2-1 and V is TRBV19, with D maybe TRBD2 (6 bases). V lost 6 bases and J 0 bases, leaving 15 bases between the germline ends. Germline V CDR1 and CDR2: LNHDA, SQIVND (reference sequence). This CDR3 comprises 16 residues. CDR3 coding DNA: TGTGCCAGTAGGAGGAGGGCAGTAAGCTCCTACAATGAGCAGTTCTTC. This encodes CASRRRAVSSYNEQFF.

This chain links TRBV5-4 with TRBJ2-2; the D is unclear. Deletions cut 4 bases from V and 6 bases from J, with 7 bases between. The germline gives CDR1 SGHNT, CDR2 YYREEE (reference sequence). The CDR3 sequence is 12 residues long. The CDR3, as DNA: TGTGCCAGCAGCCCCCCCGCCGGGGAGCTGTTTTTT. Residues: CASSPPAGELFF.

The chain couples TRBV6-5 to TRBJ2-6; no clear D. The CDR3 length is 15 residues. Germline V gene sequence: CDR1 MNHEY, CDR2 SVGAGI. V was trimmed by 2 bases and J by 0 bases, leaving 5 bases between them. The DNA for the CDR3 is TGTGCCAGCAGTTACGTAGTCTCTGGGGCCAACGTCCTGACTTTC. Encoded protein: CASSYVVSGANVLTF.

V gene TRBV6-5 combines with J gene TRBJ1-2; weak D call: TRBD1 (6 bases). The germline CDR1 and CDR2 sequences are MNHEY and SVGAGI. Trimming cost V 2 bases and J 7 bases, with 11 bases left between them. The length of the CDR3 is 13 residues. The CDR3 bases are TGTGCCAGCAGTTACCAACAGGGAAGTGGCTACACCTTC. This gives the protein CASSYQQGSGYTF.

The chain links TRBV4-2 to TRBJ2-2, with 9 bases aligning to TRBD1. Germline V gene data show CDR1 as LGHNA and CDR2 as YNFKEQ. V lost 1 base, J lost 2 bases, and 17 bases stayed unmatched. The CDR3 loop spans 21 amino acids. Here the CDR3 DNA reads TGTGCCAGCAGCCAAGTGGGGATCCGGGACAGGGATTCGGTAAACACCGGGGAGCTGTTTTTT. It codes for CASSQVGIRDRDSVNTGELFF.

In regard to this clone: A much bigger clone sits one base away, suggesting this may be a read error. The chain couples TRBV6-4 to TRBJ2-3; D might be TRBD2 (5 bases). The CDR3 is made up of 13 amino acids. In germline, CDR1 is MRHNA, CDR2 SNTAGT. V dropped 6 bases and J dropped 0 bases, with 7 bases sitting between them. CDR3 amino acids: CASSRRSTDTQYF. CDR3 nucleotides: TGTGCCAGCAGCCGGAGGAGCACAGATACGCAGTATTTT.

This chain links TRBV5-6 with TRBJ2-7; 8 bases align to TRBD1. V lost 7 bases to trimming and J lost 5 bases; unmatched junction nucleotides: 14. The length of the CDR3 is 15 residues. The germline gives CDR1 SGHDT, CDR2 YYEEEE. CDR3 nucleotide sequence: TGTGCCAGCTCATCGACCCGGGACAGGAGCCACGAGCAGTACTTC. This gives the protein CASSSTRDRSHEQYF.

The CDR3 DNA is TGTGCCAGCAGCGTAGGCTTACGACAGAACACTGAAGCTTTCTTT. It yields the protein CASSVGLRQNTEAFF. The genes are TRBV9 and TRBJ1-1, with no clear D. The germline V gene encodes CDR1 SGDLS and CDR2 YYNGEE. V was trimmed by 0 bases and J by 1 base, leaving 10 bases between them. The CDR3 sequence is 15 residues long.

The rearrangement links TRBV25-1 to TRBJ1-4; D is undetermined. Germline CDR1 reads MGHDK; CDR2 reads SYGVNS. Between the trimmed V and J ends, which lost 3 bases and 0 bases, there was a span of 11 bases. The CDR3 totals 16 residues. CDR3 sequence (DNA): TGTGCCAGCAGTGACCCCGACTTCTCAACTAATGAAAAACTGTTTTTT. Protein product: CASSDPDFSTNEKLFF. The variable domain in full, completed from reference TRBV25-1 and TRBJ1-4, reads EADIYQTPRYLVIGTGKKITLECSQTMGHDKMYWYQQDPGMELHLIHYSYGVNSTEKGDLSSESTVSRIRTEHFPLTLESARPSHTSQYLCASSDPDFSTNEKLFFGSGTQLSVL.

Details on this clone: Other nucleotide sequences in the sample specify the same CDR3. V usage is TRBV18 and J usage is TRBJ1-2, with 7 bases aligning to TRBD1. V dropped 3 bases and J dropped 3; count of bases not matched to a gene: 1. The germline V gene has CDR1 KGHSH and CDR2 LQKENI. The CDR3 has 13 residues. CDR3 bases: TGTGCCAGCTCACCTGACAGGGACTATGGCTACACCTTC. Protein sequence: CASSPDRDYGYTF.

The chain is built from TRBV2 and TRBJ2-6; D uncertain. The length of the CDR3 is 16 residues. The germline V gene encodes CDR1 SNHLY and CDR2 FYNNEI. V was pared by 2 bases and J by 0 bases, with 8 bases between. The chain's CDR3 is CASSELTRSGANVLTF. The CDR3 DNA reads as TGTGCCAGCAGTGAACTCACGCGCTCTGGGGCCAACGTCCTGACTTTC.

CDR3 sequence (DNA): TGTGCCAGCAGTGTAGGGGGAGGGGCCGTACTTTCACCCCTCCACTTT. Its translation is CASSVGGGAVLSPLHF. The rearrangement links TRBV25-1 to TRBJ1-6; weak D call: TRBD1 (6 bases). Trimming cost V 4 bases and J 9 bases, with 19 bases left between them. Germline CDR1 and CDR2: MGHDK and SYGVNS. This CDR3 region has 16 residues.

V gene TRBV27 combines with J gene TRBJ2-5; 11 nucleotides line up with TRBD2. V was clipped by 1 base and J by 4 bases; unmatched bases: 2. CDR3 length: 15 amino acids. The germline V gene has CDR1 MNHEY and CDR2 SMNVEV (reference sequence). CDR3 residues: CASSLLAGGLETQYF. For the CDR3, the DNA is TGTGCCAGCAGTTTATTAGCGGGGGGGCTAGAGACCCAGTACTTC.